These T cell receptor beta chains were read from a single sample in a study of T cell responses to AZD1222 COVID-19 vaccine. Profiling relied on immunoSEQ multiplex PCR, and the TCRdb table lists in-frame clones only, not all of them. Of around 130,000 clones in the sample, around 91% are singletons; the top ten hold approximately 4.8%. Specimen: peripheral blood, collected on day 0 of AZD1222 vaccination. These receptors came from an adult in good health. The CDR3 runs from the conserved cysteine through the conserved F or W. The D gene is left open where the match is weak. Expanded clones get a size class; other rows say once, few or many, or leave the size out.

. . TRBJ2-7 TRBV25-1 TGTGCCAGCAGACCCCAGGGGAGTAGAGAGCAGTACTTC CASRPQGSREQYF
. . TRBJ1-2 TRBV19 TGTGCCAGTAGTATGGACAGTCCCACGGGTGGCTACACCTTC CASSMDSPTGGYTF
. TRBD1 TRBJ1-4 TRBV28 TGTGCCAGCAGTCGCGGGGACAGGGGGAATGAAAAACTGTTTTTT CASSRGDRGNEKLFF
once . TRBJ1-1 TRBV2 TGTGCCAGCAGGGGGCGAAGTGAAGCTTTCTTT CASRGRSEAFF
. TRBD2 TRBJ2-1 TRBV6-5 TGTGCCAGCAGAGATACTAGCGGGAGCTACAATGAGCAGTTCTTC CASRDTSGSYNEQFF
. . TRBJ1-4 TRBV7-9 TGTGCCAGCAGCTTAGACCAACGAGGTGAAAAACTGTTTTTT CASSLDQRGEKLFF
. . TRBJ1-2 TRBV7-9 TGTGCCAGCAGCTTACCGCGGGGGGCGAGGGACTATGGCTACACCTTC CASSLPRGARDYGYTF
. . TRBJ1-1 TRBV4-1 TGCGCCAGCAGCCTCCGATACAGGGACCCTGAAGCTTTCTTT CASSLRYRDPEAFF
once . TRBJ1-1 TRBV7-8 TGTGCCAGCAGCTTCAAGTCACGGCGGAACACTGAAGCTTTCTTT CASSFKSRRNTEAFF
once TRBD2 TRBJ2-5 TRBV6-5 TGTGCCAGCAGCCTCCCCGGGGGGTGGGAGACCCAGTACTTC CASSLPGGWETQYF
. . TRBJ2-7 TRBV6-5 TGTGCCAGCGTCGTTGACCACATTTTCTCCTACGAGCAGTACTTC CASVVDHIFSYEQYF
. . TRBJ2-1 TRBV16 TGTGCCAGCAGCCAATCAGCTAGCCGGAGCTCCTACAATGAGCAGTTCTTC CASSQSASRSSYNEQFF
. . TRBJ2-5 TRBV11-3 TGTGCCAGCAGCTCGTCAGAGAATCAAGAGACCCAGTACTTC CASSSSENQETQYF
. . TRBJ1-1 TRBV15 TGTGCCACCAGCAGAGTAGGGGGAACTGAAGCTTTCTTT CATSRVGGTEAFF
. . TRBJ2-1 TRBV24-1 TGTGCCACCAGTGACCCCGGGTCCTCACGGGAGCAGTTCTTC CATSDPGSSREQFF
. TRBD2 TRBJ2-3 TRBV5-1 TGCGCCAGCAGCCTGACTAGCAACTCAGATACGCAGTATTTT CASSLTSNSDTQYF
. . TRBJ2-5 TRBV19 TGTGCCAGTAGTATAGCCGGGGATTTATACTTC CASSIAGDLYF
. TRBD1 TRBJ1-4 TRBV5-1 TGCGCCAGCAGCCTAAGGACCGACAGGGGGGTAAGAGAAAAACTGTTTTTT CASSLRTDRGVREKLFF
. . TRBJ2-7 TRBV13 TGTGCCAGCAGCCGAGGACTGGCCGACTACGAGCAGTACTTC CASSRGLADYEQYF
. TRBD1 TRBJ2-5 TRBV5-4 TGTGCCAGCAGCGTACAGGGGGCTGGAGAGACCCAGTACTTC CASSVQGAGETQYF
. . TRBJ1-1 TRBV6-6 TGTGCCAGCAGTAGACAGGTGAACACTGAAGCTTTCTTT CASSRQVNTEAFF
. TRBD1 TRBJ2-7 TRBV5-1 TGCGCCAGCAGCTTGGAGGGACAGGGACGATACGAGCAGTACTTC CASSLEGQGRYEQYF
. . TRBJ1-1 TRBV29-1 TGCAGCGTTGTATCCGGGGTGAACACTGAAGCTTTCTTT CSVVSGVNTEAFF
. TRBD1 TRBJ1-4 TRBV27 TGTGCCAGCAGTTCTCCTACCACAGGGGGTAATGAAAAACTGTTTTTT CASSSPTTGGNEKLFF
. . TRBJ1-2 TRBV19 TGTGCCAGTAGTATAAGGGTACGGGAGTATGGCTACACCTTC CASSIRVREYGYTF
. . TRBJ1-6 TRBV6-4 TGTGCCAGCAGTGACTCGAAGTGGGGCTCACCCCTCCACTTT CASSDSKWGSPLHF
. TRBD2 TRBJ2-2 TRBV10-2 TGCGCCAGCAGCCAGAGGGCTAGCGGTAACACCGGGGAGCTGTTTTTT CASSQRASGNTGELFF
. . TRBJ2-7 TRBV7-2 TGTGCCAGCAGCTTAGGGTGGGGAAGGAGCTACGAGCAGTACTTC CASSLGWGRSYEQYF
. TRBD2 TRBJ2-3 TRBV5-1 TGCGCCAGCAGCTTGGCCGGGACTAGGGTACTCAAGCAGTATTTT CASSLAGTRVLKQYF
. . TRBJ2-2 TRBV4-2 TGTGCCAGCAGCCCGAATCGGGCAGAAGTAACCGGGGAGCTGTTTTTT CASSPNRAEVTGELFF
. TRBD1 TRBJ1-2 TRBV12-5 TGTGCTAGTGGAACCGGGACAGGGATCCCCTATGGCTACACCTTC CASGTGTGIPYGYTF
. . TRBJ1-6 TRBV7-2 TGTGCCAGCAGCCTAGTAGGACAAAATACTTCACCCCTCCACTTT CASSLVGQNTSPLHF
. . TRBJ1-4 TRBV2 TGTGCCAGCAGCAGGGAGTCAACTAATGAAAAACTGTTTTTT CASSRESTNEKLFF
. . TRBJ2-3 TRBV7-3 TGTGCCAGCAGCATAGGGCCAAACACAGATACGCAGTATTTT CASSIGPNTDTQYF
once . TRBJ1-6 TRBV11-2 TGTGCCAGCAGCTTAAGGACGCTGGGGGGCTCACCCCTCCACTTT CASSLRTLGGSPLHF
. . TRBJ2-1 TRBV13 TGTGCCAGCAGCTTAGGCCTTCGGAATACCGTTGACAATGAGCAGTTCTTC CASSLGLRNTVDNEQFF
once . TRBJ2-5 TRBV27 TGTGCCAGCAGTCCATTAGACAGGTACCAAGAGACCCAGTACTTC CASSPLDRYQETQYF
. . TRBJ1-1 TRBV3-1/TRBV3-2 TGTGCCAGCAGCCCCTTCGGGGGGAAAGAAGCTTTCTTT CASSPFGGKEAFF